The present entry profiles one T cell receptor (beta chain) with its context. CDR1 SNHLY and CDR2 FYNNEI come from the germline V gene. V was trimmed by 1 base and J by 10 bases, leaving 15 bases between them. This CDR3 has 14 amino acids. Method: immunoSEQ multiplex PCR; TCRdb's copy keeps in-frame clones and lacks some. The sample has over 350,000 clones; 88% are singletons. Self-reported history from a screening survey and questionnaire set each donor's cohort. This record belongs to a study of blood T cell repertoires in COVID-19. Study in general: Acute and convalescent COVID-19 specimens originated in the United States, Italy and Spain. Nucleic acid was either cDNA or gDNA, and it came from T cells, B-cell-depleted T cells, or PBMCs.

This rearrangement joins TRBV2 to TRBJ2-3; TRBD2 might be the D (6 bases). Sample: PBMCs or T cells enriched from blood (not recorded which). The sequence was obtained from a woman aged 25 to 39 with acute COVID-19. DNA of the CDR3: TGTGCCAGCAGTGAAGGGGGGGACTCCCGTGCGCAGTATTTT. Its protein product is CASSEGGDSRAQYF.